These 3 T cell receptor beta chains share one sample of origin, sequenced in a study of blood T cell repertoires in COVID-19. The repertoire was sequenced with immunoSEQ multiplex PCR; TCRdb's copy has only in-frame clones and lacks some. The sample lists under 130,000 clones, roughly nine tenths occurring once. Sequencing used peripheral blood. All receptors derive from a human donor in a cohort sampled during active COVID-19.

The rearrangement joins TRBV5-1 to TRBJ2-5; 7 nucleotides match TRBD1. The CDR3 runs 17 residues. Germline trimming cut 3 bases from V and 2 bases from J; bases unmatched to any gene: 13. Germline V gene data show CDR1 as SGHRS and CDR2 as YFSETQ. CDR3 sequence: CASSWGVADRSQETQYF. DNA for the CDR3: TGCGCCAGCAGCTGGGGCGTGGCGGACAGGTCACAAGAGACCCAGTACTTC.

The V gene is TRBV3-1 (or the pseudogene TRBV3-2), the J gene TRBJ1-2; no clear D gene. The CDR3 totals 14 residues. The V and J ends lost 0 bases and 3 bases respectively, with 8 bases between them. Germline V gene sequence: CDR1 LGHDT, CDR2 YNNKEL (reference sequence). The CDR3 DNA follows: TGTGCCAGCAGCCAAGACCGGGGTTACTATGGCTACACCTTC. It encodes CASSQDRGYYGYTF.

V and J are TRBV5-1 and TRBJ2-7; 11 bases fit TRBD1. Germline lookup yields CDR1 SGHRS and CDR2 YFSETQ. CDR3 length: 14 residues. The trim removed 3 bases at V and 5 bases at J, leaving 4 bases unmatched. CDR3 nucleotide sequence: TGCGCCAGCAGCTCGGGACAGGGGGAGGACGAGCAGTACTTC. Protein: CASSSGQGEDEQYF.